The 7 T cell receptor beta chains below were found in one sample sequenced in a study of T cell responses to AZD1222 COVID-19 vaccine (dated by TCRdb to the early 2020s). This sample's time point label indicates: about 28 days (+/-7) after the second vaccine dose. The library was obtained by the immunoSEQ multiplex PCR assay. The table was pulled from immuneACCESS by TCRdb, which kept in-frame rearrangements only. Such tables lose some clones; where checked, under half of the loss comes from unresolved V genes, and the rest has no known cause. A total of 120,000 or so clones appear in this sample, more than 65% of them only once. The ten largest clones represent 25% to 35% of the sample. Sequencing was performed on peripheral blood, taken 28 days after the second AZD1222 dose. The receptors originated from an adult who received the AZD1222 COVID-19 vaccine.

The chain couples TRBV9 to TRBJ2-2; no clear D gene. CDR1 and CDR2 from the germline V gene are SGDLS and YYNGEE. CDR3 size: 12 residues. V lost 4 bases to trimming and J lost 6 bases, with 7 bases between them. The CDR3 loop reads CASSPGSGELFF. In DNA, the CDR3 is TGTGCCAGCAGCCCCGGATCCGGGGAGCTGTTTTTT.

V and J are TRBV18 and TRBJ1-3; D call uncertain. CDR1 is KGHSH and CDR2 is LQKENI in the germline V gene. With 2 bases removed from V and 7 bases from J, the gap between germline ends came to 6 bases. The CDR3 is made up of 12 amino acids. The CDR3 spells CASSPDENTIYF. CDR3 coding DNA: TGTGCCAGCTCACCAGACGAGAACACCATATATTTT.

The genes are TRBV28 and TRBJ2-7, with D perhaps matching TRBD1 (5 bases). Looked up from germline, CDR1 is MDHEN and CDR2 is SYDVKM. This CDR3 contains 13 residues. Deletions cut 6 bases from V and 4 bases from J, with 13 bases between. CDR3 amino acids: CASRGPGRYEQYF. The CDR3 DNA reads as TGTGCCAGCAGGGGCCCAGGGCGGTACGAGCAGTACTTC.

The J gene is TRBJ2-3, the V gene TRBV7-2; maybe TRBD1 (5 bases). Germline-derived CDR1 and CDR2 are SGHTA and FQGNSA. This CDR3 has 16 residues. V lost 4 bases to trimming and J lost 5 bases, with 19 bases between them. The CDR3 protein is CASSSPQGFREDTQYF. In DNA form, the CDR3 reads TGTGCCAGCAGCTCTCCCCAGGGATTCCGAGAAGATACGCAGTATTTT.

This clone appeared a single time. The rearrangement joins TRBV24-1 to TRBJ1-2; no clear D. V was trimmed by 9 bases and J by 4 bases, leaving 8 bases between them. In germline, CDR1 is KGHDR, CDR2 SFDVKD. This CDR3 region has 11 residues. The CDR3 loop is CATGEGYGYTF. The CDR3 nucleotides are TGTGCCACCGGAGAGGGCTATGGCTACACCTTC.

The chain has TRBV5-1 and TRBJ1-4; 8 positions match TRBD1. The germline CDR1 and CDR2 sequences are SGHRS and YFSETQ. The CDR3 is 13 amino acids. V lost 2 bases, J lost 8 bases, and 2 bases stayed unmatched. CDR3 coding DNA: TGCGCCAGCAGCTTCAGGGGGCAGGAAAAACTGTTTTTT. Translated, it gives CASSFRGQEKLFF.

The chain links TRBV6-6 to TRBJ2-7; a weak D match, TRBD1 (6 bases). Trimming took off 2 bases at V and 7 bases at J, with 21 bases between the two ends. The V gene's germline CDR1 is MNHNY and CDR2 SVGAGI (reference sequence). This CDR3 contains 16 residues. The CDR3 spells CASSYGISASQGEQYF. In DNA form, the CDR3 reads TGTGCCAGCAGTTACGGAATCTCCGCTTCTCAGGGGGAGCAGTACTTC.